Presented here are 12 T cell receptor beta chains from one specimen sequenced in a study of blood T cell repertoires in COVID-19. Sequenced by immunoSEQ multiplex PCR; TCRdb stores in-frame clones only, minus some. This table has roughly 240,000 clones, about nine tenths appearing once. The sequenced sample was PBMCs or T cells enriched from blood (not recorded which). Receptors originate from a woman aged 25 to 45 with acute COVID-19.

The CDR3 sequence is CASSQDRAGGHEQFF. The CDR3 DNA reads as TGCGCCAGCAGCCAAGATAGGGCGGGGGGGCATGAGCAGTTCTTC. This chain joins TRBV4-3 and TRBJ2-1; 9 bases map to TRBD2. Unmatched junction bases numbered 5, after V lost 0 bases and J lost 8 bases. CDR3 length: 15 residues. CDR1 LGHNA and CDR2 YSLEER come from the germline V gene.

The chain is built from TRBV18 and TRBJ2-1; no definite D call. V was clipped by 6 bases and J by 9 bases, with 9 bases between them. Germline CDR1 and CDR2: KGHSH and LQKENI. The CDR3 is 11 residues long. The CDR3 protein is CASSPGSEQFF. In DNA form, the CDR3 reads TGTGCCAGCTCGCCAGGTAGTGAGCAGTTCTTC.

The chain employs TRBV25-1 and TRBJ2-1; 11 positions agree with TRBD2. Germline CDR1 and CDR2: MGHDK and SYGVNS. Trimming removed 4 bases from V and 6 bases from J; junction bases left unmatched: 5. CDR3 length: 15 residues. CDR3 residues: CASSGSGGELNEQFF. DNA for the CDR3: TGTGCCAGCAGTGGTAGCGGGGGGGAGCTCAATGAGCAGTTCTTC.

The chain is built from TRBV5-1 and TRBJ2-3, with 8 positions matching TRBD2. The trim removed 1 base at V and 0 bases at J, leaving 4 bases unmatched. The CDR3 extends over 16 amino acids. Per the germline V gene, CDR1 is SGHRS and CDR2 is YFSETQ. CDR3 bases: TGCGCCAGCAGCTTGTTCGGGACTAGTAGCACAGATACGCAGTATTTT. It codes for CASSLFGTSSTDTQYF.

This chain connects TRBV7-9 to TRBJ1-2; no definite D call. The CDR3 has 16 amino acids. Trimming removed 3 bases from V and 4 bases from J, with 18 bases in between. In germline, CDR1 is SEHNR, CDR2 FQNEAQ (reference sequence). CDR3 coding DNA: TGTGCCAGCAGCTTCTCGGCCGCCGAGGGTCCCTATGGCTACACCTTC. This encodes CASSFSAAEGPYGYTF.

This clone was seen only once. The chain links TRBV2 to TRBJ2-7; D not certain. In germline, CDR1 is SNHLY, CDR2 FYNNEI. The germline V and J ends were trimmed by 4 bases and 3 bases, with 10 bases remaining between them. The CDR3 sequence is 13 residues long. The CDR3 DNA is TGTGCCAGCAGTGGACCACAGATCTACGAGCAGTACTTC. It codes for CASSGPQIYEQYF.

CDR3 sequence reads: CASSTGQGAILGQPQHF. DNA of the CDR3: TGTGCCAGTAGCACGGGACAGGGGGCGATCTTGGGGCAGCCCCAGCATTTT. V gene TRBV19 combines with J gene TRBJ1-5, with 12 bases that match TRBD1. J lost 7 bases, V lost 6 bases, and 13 bases had no gene match. The CDR3 length is 17 residues. Per germline, CDR1 LNHDA and CDR2 SQIVND (reference sequence).

As regards this clone: The junction departs from germline at one end; a sequencing error may be responsible. The rearrangement joins TRBV5-1 to TRBJ1-2; D perhaps matches TRBD1 (6 bases). In germline, CDR1 is SGHRS, CDR2 YFSETQ. CDR3 length: 15 residues. The CDR3 spells CANSLTQGINYGYTF. The CDR3 DNA is TGCGCCAACAGCTTGACTCAGGGGATTAACTATGGCTACACCTTC.

CDR3 sequence (DNA): TGTGCCAGCAGCACCCGGACTTCACACACCGGGGAGCTGTTTTTT. This translates into CASSTRTSHTGELFF. The rearrangement links TRBV3-1 (or the pseudogene TRBV3-2) to TRBJ2-2; maybe TRBD2 (5 bases). Germline CDR1 is LGHDT and CDR2 is YNNKEL (reference sequence). This CDR3 contains 15 residues. The V end lost 5 bases, the J end lost 3 bases, and 13 bases lay between the germline ends.

The genes are TRBV5-4 and TRBJ1-4; 7 bases align to TRBD1. The CDR3 contains 16 residues. Per germline, CDR1 SGHNT and CDR2 YYREEE (reference sequence). V was pared by 1 base and J by 8 bases, with 11 bases of the junction left unmatched. The CDR3 nucleotides read TGTGCCAGCAGCTTGTGGTTAACAGGGGAGGAGGAAAAACTGTTTTTT. Its protein is CASSLWLTGEEEKLFF.

The chain is built from TRBV18 and TRBJ2-2; a possible D gene is TRBD1 (5 bases). The CDR3 consists of 16 residues. Germline V gene lookup returns CDR1 KGHSH and CDR2 LQKENI. V lost 2 bases and J lost 2, with 12 bases in between. The chain's CDR3 is CASSPFDSTNTGELFF. For the CDR3, the DNA is TGTGCCAGCTCACCATTTGACAGTACCAACACCGGGGAGCTGTTTTTT. Together with reference TRBV18 and TRBJ2-2, the CDR3 gives the full variable domain: NAGVMQNPRHLVRRRGQEARLRCSPMKGHSHVYWYRQLPEEGLKFMVYLQKENIIDESGMPKERFSAEFPKEGPSILRIQQVVRGDSAAYFCASSPFDSTNTGELFFGEGSRLTVL.

CDR3 sequence (DNA): TGTGCCATCAGTGAACCGGGTTACTCTGGGGCCAACGTCCTGACTTTC. Translated: CAISEPGYSGANVLTF. The V gene is TRBV10-3, the J gene TRBJ2-6; D call uncertain. V lost 3 bases and J lost 0, with 9 bases in between. CDR1 is ENHRY and CDR2 is SYGVKD in the germline V gene. This CDR3 comprises 16 residues.